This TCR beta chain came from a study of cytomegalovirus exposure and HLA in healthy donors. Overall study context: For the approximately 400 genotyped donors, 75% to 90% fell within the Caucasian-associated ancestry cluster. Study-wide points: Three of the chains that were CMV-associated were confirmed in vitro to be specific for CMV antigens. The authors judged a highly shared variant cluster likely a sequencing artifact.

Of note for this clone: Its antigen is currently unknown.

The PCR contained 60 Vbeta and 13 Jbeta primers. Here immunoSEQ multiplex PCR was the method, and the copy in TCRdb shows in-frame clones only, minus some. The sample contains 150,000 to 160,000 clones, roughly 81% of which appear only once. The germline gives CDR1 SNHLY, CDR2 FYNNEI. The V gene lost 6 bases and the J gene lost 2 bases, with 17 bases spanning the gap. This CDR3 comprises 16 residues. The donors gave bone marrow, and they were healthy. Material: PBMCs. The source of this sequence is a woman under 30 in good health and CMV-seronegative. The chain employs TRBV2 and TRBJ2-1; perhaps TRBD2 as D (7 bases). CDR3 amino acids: CASRPAGATTYNEQFF. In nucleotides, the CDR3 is TGTGCCAGCAGGCCCGCGGGGGCTACTACCTACAATGAGCAGTTCTTC. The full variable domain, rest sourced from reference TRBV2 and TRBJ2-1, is EPEVTQTPSHQVTQMGQEVILRCVPISNHLYFYWYRQILGQKVEFLVSFYNNEISEKSEIFDDQFSVERPDGSNFTLKIRSTKLEDSAMYFCASRPAGATTYNEQFFGPGTRLTVL.